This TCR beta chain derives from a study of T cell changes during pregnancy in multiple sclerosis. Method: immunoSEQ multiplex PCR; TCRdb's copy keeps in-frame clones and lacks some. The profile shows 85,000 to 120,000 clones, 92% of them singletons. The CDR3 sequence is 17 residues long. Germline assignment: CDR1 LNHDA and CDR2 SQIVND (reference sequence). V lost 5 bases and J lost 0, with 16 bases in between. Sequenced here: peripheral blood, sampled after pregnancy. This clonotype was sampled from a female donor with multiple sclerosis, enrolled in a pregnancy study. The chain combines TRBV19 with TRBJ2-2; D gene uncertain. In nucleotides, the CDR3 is TGTGCCAGTAGTCCCCGCCCGGTACCACCGAACACCGGGGAGCTGTTTTTT. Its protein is CASSPRPVPPNTGELFF.